Listed below are T cell receptor beta chains from one sample, sequenced in a study of human T cells and chemical hapten exposure. TCRdb redid the calling of the RACE reads with MiXCR, one entry per CDR3 protein. In the table there are approximately 100,000 distinct CDR3 sequences, approximately 9.9% of which are singletons. This sample comprised whole blood, obtained in connection with sensitization to the hapten diphenylcyclopropenone (DPC). These receptors were taken from a woman in her thirties or forties with alopecia areata. Some clones in this sample may be carry-over from other donors' samples. CDR3s include the opening cysteine and the closing phenylalanine or tryptophan.

j_call v_call cdr3_aa
TRBJ1-2 TRBV27 CASSPGAARPYGYTF
TRBJ1-1 TRBV20-1 CSARPGTQKAEAFF
TRBJ1-5 TRBV28 CASSLGWQGSSNQPQHF
TRBJ2-7 TRBV24-1 CATSPRDSRYEQYF
TRBJ1-5 TRBV28 CASSSPGGANQPQHF
TRBJ2-7 TRBV15 CATSAYEQYF
TRBJ2-6 TRBV7-9 CASSLEVLTF
TRBJ1-6 TRBV20-1 CSAGGPSSYNSPLHF
TRBJ1-2 TRBV6-6 CASRPPGGRGYTF
TRBJ2-1 TRBV27 CASSLGLLTYNEQFF
TRBJ1-2 TRBV10-3 CAISLNGLPTNGYTF
TRBJ2-2 TRBV4-3 CASSQERGLAGGQGELFF
TRBJ2-7 TRBV3-1 CASSHSGVEQYF
TRBJ1-2 TRBV29-1 CSVDPQGSDYGYTF
TRBJ1-5 TRBV7-2 CASRGTDSNQPQHF
TRBJ2-1 TRBV11-2 CASSLRLAGSYNEQFF
TRBJ1-3 TRBV6-5 CASSYENTIYF
TRBJ2-3 TRBV20-1 CSARDPAGGDTQYF
TRBJ1-1 TRBV3-1 CASSQGNGPEAFF
TRBJ2-1 TRBV7-2 CASSPGPTQNEQFF
TRBJ2-2 TRBV20-1 CSAFLSPTGELFF
TRBJ1-4 TRBV7-2 CASSEGPPGTLYGEKLFF
TRBJ2-5 TRBV5-4 CASSFRGTSQETQYF
TRBJ2-1 TRBV12-3/TRBV12-4 CASSPGAASNEQFF
TRBJ2-7 TRBV6-6 CASSPGRGGEQYF
TRBJ1-5 TRBV6-2/TRBV6-3 CASSYSLGREAGSNQPQHF
TRBJ2-7 TRBV7-6 CASSLAGAGVPGEQYF
TRBJ2-2 TRBV6-5 CASSGLAGANTGELFF
TRBJ2-1 TRBV19 CASSILAGIYNEQFF
TRBJ1-1 TRBV27 CASRLAGANTEAFF
TRBJ2-7 TRBV6-6 CASSYGTGGWEQYF
TRBJ1-2 TRBV11-2 CASSLSALDRKTEGYTF
TRBJ1-2 TRBV9 CASSARNYGYTF
TRBJ1-1 TRBV4-3 CASSPPGRPAQMNTEAFF
TRBJ2-2 TRBV7-2 CASSRFLEMPGELFF
TRBJ2-5 TRBV7-9 CASSTGYERYQETQYF
TRBJ2-3 TRBV7-2 CASSLVAGGYTDTQYF
TRBJ2-7 TRBV7-6 CASSVGTGVREQYF
TRBJ2-7 TRBV12-3/TRBV12-4 CASSFTGFSYEQYF
TRBJ1-2 TRBV28 CASIPQLEPLYGYAF
TRBJ2-1 TRBV11-3 CASSVGQGGKQFF
TRBJ2-5 TRBV28 CASSLGPGSQETQYF
TRBJ1-3 TRBV20-1 CSASQAQGSGNTIYF
TRBJ2-3 TRBV2 CASSVRPPAGAGTDTQYF
TRBJ1-2 TRBV6-1 CASSEAHGYTF
TRBJ2-2 TRBV30 CAWSVEAASNTGELFF
TRBJ1-6 TRBV2 CASSGRSVNSPLHF
TRBJ2-2 TRBV2 CASSTSGPYTGELFF
TRBJ2-1 TRBV11-3 CASSRGLAENNEQFF
TRBJ1-2 TRBV20-1 CSATTANYGYTF
TRBJ1-3 TRBV6-5 CASLPSSSGNTIYF
TRBJ1-1 TRBV7-2 CASRPPSVRDKMNTEAFF
TRBJ2-2 TRBV12-3/TRBV12-4 CASSRGVGELFF
TRBJ2-1 TRBV10-1 CASSPGLHNEQFF
TRBJ1-1 TRBV6-6 CASRVGEAEAFF
TRBJ2-1 TRBV20-1 CSARGDYPNEQFF
TRBJ1-5 TRBV2 CASSEAMGGNQPQHF
TRBJ2-1 TRBV20-1 CRVAGAYNEQFF
TRBJ2-3 TRBV4-3 CASSRRDGSTDTQYF
TRBJ1-5 TRBV29-1 CSVGTGGNQPQHF